The 4 T cell receptor beta chains listed next were all sequenced from one sample in a study of PD-L1 blockade in urothelial cancer. Assay used: immunoSEQ multiplex PCR; TCRdb lists only in-frame clones, some missing. There are 95,000 or so clones in the sample; around 87% occur only once, and roughly 2% lies in the top ten. Time point specified: pretreatment peripheral blood. The sequences come from PBMCs, collected around atezolizumab (anti-PD-L1) treatment. The receptors come from a man aged 60 to 69 with urothelial cancer.

This chain connects TRBV7-9 to TRBJ2-3, with D possibly TRBD1 on 6 matching bases. This CDR3 region has 14 residues. The V gene's germline CDR1 is SEHNR and CDR2 FQNEAQ (reference sequence). The germline V and J ends were trimmed by 6 bases and 4 bases, with 14 bases remaining between them. The CDR3 sequence: CASSLVGAADTQYF. Written as DNA, the CDR3 is TGTGCCAGCAGTCTCGTGGGGGCAGCAGATACGCAGTATTTT.

This clone was seen a few times. The CDR3 loop is CAWSVTGTGTGELFF. CDR3 DNA: TGTGCCTGGAGCGTAACAGGGACGGGCACCGGGGAGCTGTTTTTT. The chain has TRBV30 and TRBJ2-2; D is perhaps TRBD1 (6 bases). Germline V lookup: CDR1 GTSNPN, CDR2 SVGIG (reference sequence). The CDR3 is made up of 15 amino acids. With 3 bases removed from V and 4 bases from J, the gap between germline ends came to 15 bases.

The J gene is TRBJ2-7, the V gene TRBV28, with D possibly being TRBD1 (5 bases). V was cut by 2 bases and J by 0 bases, with 5 bases left in between. This CDR3 is built from 13 residues. CDR1 is MDHEN, CDR2 SYDVKM, per germline. CDR3: CASSLDSSYEQYF. The CDR3 region has the DNA TGTGCCAGCAGTTTAGACAGCTCCTACGAGCAGTACTTC.

The rearrangement joins TRBV10-3 to TRBJ1-1, with TRBD1 matching over 7 bases. Germline loops: CDR1 ENHRY, CDR2 SYGVKD. The V gene end was trimmed by 6 bases and the J gene end by 3 bases; junction bases not matched to a gene: 4. The CDR3 totals 13 residues. Here the CDR3 DNA reads TGTGCCATCAGATCAGGGGGGCACACTGAAGCTTTCTTT. It yields the protein CAIRSGGHTEAFF.